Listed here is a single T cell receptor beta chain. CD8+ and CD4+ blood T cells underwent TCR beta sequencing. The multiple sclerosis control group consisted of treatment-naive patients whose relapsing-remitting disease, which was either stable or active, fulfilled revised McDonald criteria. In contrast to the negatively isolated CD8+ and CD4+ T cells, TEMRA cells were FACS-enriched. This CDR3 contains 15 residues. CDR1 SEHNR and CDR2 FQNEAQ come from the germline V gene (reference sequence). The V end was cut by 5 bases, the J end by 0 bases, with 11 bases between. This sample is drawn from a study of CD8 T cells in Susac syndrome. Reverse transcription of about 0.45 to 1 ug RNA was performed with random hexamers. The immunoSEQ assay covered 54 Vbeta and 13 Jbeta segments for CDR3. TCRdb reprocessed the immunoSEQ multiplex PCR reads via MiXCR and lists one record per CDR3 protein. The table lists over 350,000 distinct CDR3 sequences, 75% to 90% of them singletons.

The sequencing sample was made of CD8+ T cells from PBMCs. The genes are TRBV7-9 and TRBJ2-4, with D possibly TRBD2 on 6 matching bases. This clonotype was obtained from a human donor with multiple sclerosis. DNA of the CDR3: TGTGCCAGCAGCGACGCGGGACTAGCCAAAAACATTCAGTACTTC. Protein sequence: CASSDAGLAKNIQYF.